These 19 T cell receptor beta chains originate from one sample sequenced in a study of blood T cell repertoires in COVID-19. The repertoire was sequenced with immunoSEQ multiplex PCR; TCRdb's copy has only in-frame clones and lacks some. The repertoire holds just under 350,000 clones, with 91% as singletons. Sequences were obtained from peripheral blood. These receptor sequences come from a woman between 18 and 29 years old who had recovered from COVID-19.

The rearrangement uses TRBV27 and TRBJ2-3; 9 nucleotides line up with TRBD1. J gave up 3 bases and V 4 bases, and 14 bases lay outside the gene matches. The length of the CDR3 is 18 residues. Germline V gene sequence: CDR1 MNHEY, CDR2 SMNVEV (reference sequence). Here the CDR3 reads CASSWKLRDREGTDTQYF. The CDR3 DNA reads as TGTGCCAGCAGTTGGAAACTTCGGGACAGGGAGGGGACAGATACGCAGTATTTT.

The genes are TRBV7-2 and TRBJ2-3; 7 positions match TRBD1. Germline-derived CDR1 and CDR2 are SGHTA and FQGNSA. CDR3 length: 16 amino acids. Trimming cost V 1 base and J 0 bases; bases outside gene matches: 4. The CDR3 DNA sequence: TGTGCCAGCAGCTTAGGACAGGGTTTGAGCACAGATACGCAGTATTTT. Protein product: CASSLGQGLSTDTQYF.

This clone was seen once. In nucleotides, the CDR3 is TGTGCCAGCAGCTTGGCCCGCCTGGGGGGAGGAGATACGCAGTATTTT. Translation: CASSLARLGGGDTQYF. The chain carries TRBV5-8 and TRBJ2-3, with D maybe TRBD2 (6 bases). The V end was cut by 0 bases, the J end by 5 bases, with 16 bases between. This CDR3 has 16 amino acids. CDR1 SGHTS and CDR2 YDEGEE come from the germline V gene.

This chain connects TRBV6-5 to TRBJ1-2; D unresolved. The length of the CDR3 is 13 residues. V lost 2 bases and J lost 8, with 12 bases in between. Germline V gives CDR1 MNHEY, CDR2 SVGAGI. The CDR3 sequence: CASSYGWGGGYTF. CDR3 in DNA: TGTGCCAGCAGTTACGGCTGGGGAGGAGGCTACACCTTC.

This chain connects TRBV30 to TRBJ1-2; D uncertain. The CDR3 sequence is 17 residues long. Germline V gene sequence: CDR1 GTSNPN, CDR2 SVGIG (reference sequence). V shed 2 bases and J shed 5 bases, with 24 bases lying between them. This CDR3 is CAWSPPSVTIAFYGYTF. CDR3 sequence (DNA): TGTGCCTGGAGTCCCCCCTCAGTTACTATAGCCTTTTATGGCTACACCTTC.

V and J are TRBV21-1 and TRBJ2-2; the table's D call of TRBD2 was not tested on the DNA. TRBV21-1 is a documented pseudogene. CDR3 size: 17 residues. The CDR3 DNA reads TGTGCCAGCAGCAAAGTAAGAGGGCAGAACTACACCGGGGAGCTGTTTTTT. Translated: CASSKVRGQNYTGELFF.

This clone was seen only once. The chain has TRBV3-1 (or the pseudogene TRBV3-2) and TRBJ1-1; D is ambiguous. The CDR3 spans 11 residues. Per the germline V gene, CDR1 is LGHDT and CDR2 is YNNKEL (reference sequence). The V and J ends lost 2 bases and 8 bases respectively, with 6 bases between them. CDR3 in DNA: TGTGCCAGCAGCCAACGGGGAGAAGCTTTCTTT. This translates into CASSQRGEAFF.

The chain has TRBV5-6 and TRBJ2-7; 7 positions match TRBD1. This CDR3 contains 12 residues. CDR1 is SGHDT and CDR2 is YYEEEE in the germline V gene. DNA of the CDR3: TGTGCCAGCATCTTGACAGGGCTCGAGCAGTACGTC. It specifies CASILTGLEQYV.

The CDR3 DNA reads as TGTGCCAGCTCACTCCCTCCGGGGGACCAGTACTTC. It specifies CASSLPPGDQYF. The chain carries TRBV18 and TRBJ2-5, with TRBD2 as a possible D gene (6 bases). The CDR3 runs 12 residues. Germline CDR1 reads KGHSH; CDR2 reads LQKENI. Deletions cut 4 bases from V and 10 bases from J, with 13 bases between.

The chain employs TRBV7-2 and TRBJ2-1; D unresolved. Looked up from germline, CDR1 is SGHTA and CDR2 is FQGNSA. With 2 bases removed from V and 3 bases from J, the gap between germline ends came to 5 bases. The CDR3 runs to 13 residues. CDR3 bases: TGTGCCAGCAGCTTAAGACACTACAATGAGCAGTTCTTC. Translation gives CASSLRHYNEQFF.

The CDR3: CASSYEGEQYV. Written as DNA, the CDR3 is TGTGCCAGCAGTTACGAGGGCGAGCAGTACGTC. This sequence joins TRBV6-2 or TRBV6-3 and TRBJ2-7, with D maybe TRBD2 (5 bases). CDR1 and CDR2 (germline): MNHEY, SVGEGT. V was pared by 2 bases and J by 6 bases, with 5 bases between. This CDR3 is built from 11 residues.

The gene calls are TRBV19 and TRBJ1-1, with 9 bases that match TRBD1. Looked up from germline, CDR1 is LNHDA and CDR2 is SQIVND (reference sequence). The trim removed 5 bases at V and 4 bases at J, leaving 11 bases unmatched. The CDR3 contains 16 residues. Here the CDR3 DNA reads TGTGCCAGTAGTTTGCTTACAGGGGGCTGGGGCACTGAAGCTTTCTTT. Translation gives CASSLLTGGWGTEAFF.

This clone was picked up a small number of times. The chain has TRBV7-9 and TRBJ2-3; TRBD2 aligns across 9 bases. With 5 bases clipped from V and 0 bases from J, the junction kept 3 bases outside the gene matches. CDR3 length: 15 residues. Germline assignment: CDR1 SEHNR and CDR2 FQNEAQ (reference sequence). This CDR3 reads CASSKTSGSTDTQYF. The CDR3 DNA follows: TGTGCCAGCAGCAAAACTAGCGGGAGCACAGATACGCAGTATTTT.

This clone was found once. The chain is built from TRBV3-1 (or the pseudogene TRBV3-2) and TRBJ2-1; TRBD2 might be the D (5 bases). Germline V CDR1 and CDR2: LGHDT, YNNKEL (reference sequence). V dropped 1 base and J dropped 8 bases, with 12 bases sitting between them. The CDR3 covers 14 residues. CDR3 DNA sequence: TGTGCCAGCAGCCAAGCAGCGGTTCATCATGAGCAGTTCTTC. Amino acid sequence: CASSQAAVHHEQFF.

J is TRBJ2-5 and V is TRBV11-3, with a tentative D call TRBD1 (6 bases). CDR1 is SGHNT and CDR2 is YENEEA in the germline V gene. The CDR3 is 14 residues long. Trimming shortened V by 3 bases and J by 5 bases, and 13 bases separated the two germline ends. The CDR3 is CASSFRDNRETQYF. CDR3 sequence (DNA): TGTGCCAGCAGCTTCAGGGACAACCGGGAGACCCAGTACTTC. The whole variable domain, remainder taken from reference TRBV11-3 and TRBJ2-5, is EAGVVQSPRYKIIEKKQPVAFWCNPISGHNTLYWYLQNLGQGPELLIRYENEEAVDDSQLPKDRFSAERLKGVDSTLKIQPAELGDSAVYLCASSFRDNRETQYFGPGTRLLVL.

V usage is TRBV6-2 or TRBV6-3 and J usage is TRBJ1-5; 9 bases fit TRBD1. Per the germline V gene, CDR1 is MNHEY and CDR2 is SVGEGT. J gave up 5 bases and V 3 bases, and 17 bases lay outside the gene matches. CDR3 length equals 19 residues. The CDR3 DNA follows: TGTGCCAGCAGTTATCCTTCGGACAGGGGTGGGACGGACGATCAGCCCCAGCATTTT. Encoded protein: CASSYPSDRGGTDDQPQHF.

The V gene is TRBV7-8, the J gene TRBJ2-1, with 11 bases that match TRBD2. Germline V gene lookup returns CDR1 SGHVS and CDR2 FQNEAQ. The CDR3 has 18 residues. J lost 7 bases, V lost 5 bases, and 16 bases had no gene match. Here the CDR3 reads CASSPGLAGGLRVNEQFF. CDR3 bases: TGTGCCAGCAGCCCCGGCCTAGCGGGAGGTCTGAGGGTTAATGAGCAGTTCTTC.

The chain is built from TRBV12-3 or TRBV12-4 and TRBJ1-2; 12 positions match TRBD1. With 6 bases clipped from V and 11 bases from J, the junction kept 7 bases outside the gene matches. The CDR3 totals 13 residues. The CDR3 coding sequence is TGTGCCAGCAGCTGGGACAGGGGGCAGGTTTACACCTTC. Translation: CASSWDRGQVYTF.

In nucleotides, the CDR3 is TGTGCCACCAGCAGAGGCGGGAATGAGCAGTTCTTC. This codes for CATSRGGNEQFF. The chain has TRBV15 and TRBJ2-1; a weak D match, TRBD2 (5 bases). Deletions cut 1 base from V and 7 bases from J, with 5 bases between. CDR3 length: 12 amino acids. From germline, CDR1 is LNHNV and CDR2 YYDKDF (reference sequence).